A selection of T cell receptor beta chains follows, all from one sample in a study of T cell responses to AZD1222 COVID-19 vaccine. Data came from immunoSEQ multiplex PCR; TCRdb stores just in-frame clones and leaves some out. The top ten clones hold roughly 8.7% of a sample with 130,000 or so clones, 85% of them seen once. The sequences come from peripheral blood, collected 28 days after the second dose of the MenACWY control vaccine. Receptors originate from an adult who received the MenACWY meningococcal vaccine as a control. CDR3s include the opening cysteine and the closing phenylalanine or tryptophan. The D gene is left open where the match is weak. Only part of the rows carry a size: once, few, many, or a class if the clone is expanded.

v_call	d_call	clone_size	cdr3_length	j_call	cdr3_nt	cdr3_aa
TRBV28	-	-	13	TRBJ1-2	TGTGCCAGCACCACCCCCAGGGTGCAGGGCTACACCTTC	CASTTPRVQGYTF
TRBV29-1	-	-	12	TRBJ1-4	TGCAGCGTTTCGGCGAATAATGAAAAACTGTTTTTT	CSVSANNEKLFF
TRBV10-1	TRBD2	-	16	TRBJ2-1	TGCGCCAGCAGTGATTTAGCGGGGGGCTCCTACAATGAGCAGTTCTTC	CASSDLAGGSYNEQFF
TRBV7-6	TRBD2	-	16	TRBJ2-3	TGTGCCAGCAGCCAACGACTAGCGGGTCGGCCAGATACGCAGTATTTT	CASSQRLAGRPDTQYF
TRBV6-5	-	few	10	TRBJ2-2	TGTGCCCCCACCACCGGGGAGCTGTTTTTT	CAPTTGELFF
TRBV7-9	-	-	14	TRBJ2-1	TGTGCCAGCAAACAGGCTCCACCCGACAATGAGCAGTTCTTC	CASKQAPPDNEQFF
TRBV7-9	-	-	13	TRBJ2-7	TGTGCCAGCAGCTCCATGGGACTTGGCGAGCAGTACTTC	CASSSMGLGEQYF
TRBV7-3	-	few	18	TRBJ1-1	TGTGCCAGCAGCTTAATGGTTAGGGGAGGCCTAGGGAACACTGAAGCTTTCTTT	CASSLMVRGGLGNTEAFF
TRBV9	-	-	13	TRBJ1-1	TGTGCCAGCAGCGTAGTCCGGGGCGGTGAAGCTTTCTTT	CASSVVRGGEAFF
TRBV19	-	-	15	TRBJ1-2	TGTGCCAGTAGTTCCCCTGGGACGGGGAACTATGGCTACACCTTC	CASSSPGTGNYGYTF
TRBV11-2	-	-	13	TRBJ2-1	TGTGCCAGCAGCTTGCGTGGAGGGAATGAGCAGTTCTTC	CASSLRGGNEQFF